Listed here are 29 T cell receptor beta chains from one sample, sequenced in a study of cytomegalovirus exposure and HLA in healthy donors. With 60 Vbeta and 13 Jbeta primers, the PCR was carried out. The table came from immunoSEQ multiplex PCR; TCRdb's copy has only in-frame clones and leaves some out. The repertoire holds under 300,000 clones, with under 80% as singletons. Sequencing was performed on PBMCs. These receptors originate from a female donor in good health and CMV-seronegative.

In this sample, this clone turned up once. The CDR3 spells CASSLRTGEVDEQFF. For the CDR3, the DNA is TGTGCCAGCAGCCTACGAACAGGGGAGGTGGATGAGCAGTTCTTC. The chain employs TRBV4-2 and TRBJ2-1, with a possible D match to TRBD1 (7 bases). Per the germline V gene, CDR1 is LGHNA and CDR2 is YNFKEQ. Between the trimmed V and J ends, which lost 4 bases and 8 bases, there was a span of 18 bases. The CDR3 sequence is 15 residues long.

V is TRBV9 and J is TRBJ2-2, with D uncertain. Between the trimmed V and J ends, which lost 1 base and 8 bases, there was a span of 3 bases. Germline V gene lookup returns CDR1 SGDLS and CDR2 YYNGEE. The CDR3 has 11 amino acids. The chain's CDR3 is CASSVHGELFF. For the CDR3, the DNA is TGTGCCAGCAGCGTACATGGGGAGCTGTTTTTT.

This chain connects TRBV27 to TRBJ2-3; D unresolved. Trimming stripped 5 bases from V and 0 bases from J, with 3 bases between. The CDR3 is 12 residues long. Per germline, CDR1 MNHEY and CDR2 SMNVEV (reference sequence). CDR3 residues: CASSQSTDTQYF. The CDR3 nucleotides read TGTGCCAGCAGTCAGAGCACAGATACGCAGTATTTT.

The table lists this clone with a few counts. The rearrangement links TRBV11-3 to TRBJ1-2, with D possibly matching TRBD1 (5 bases). V lost 3 bases, J lost 4 bases, and 9 bases lay in between. Germline values: CDR1 SGHNT, CDR2 YENEEA. This CDR3 is built from 13 residues. CDR3 region: CASSLGGSYGYTF. In DNA form, the CDR3 reads TGTGCCAGCAGCTTGGGGGGGTCCTATGGCTACACCTTC.

The chain recombines TRBV7-8 with TRBJ2-1; tentatively, D is TRBD2 (5 bases). Germline CDR1 reads SGHVS; CDR2 reads FQNEAQ. Trimming stripped 0 bases from V and 10 bases from J, with 7 bases between. The CDR3 totals 12 residues. The CDR3 is CASSLAAEEQFF. The CDR3 DNA reads as TGTGCCAGCAGCTTAGCAGCGGAGGAGCAGTTCTTC. Supplemented by reference TRBV7-8 and TRBJ2-1, the full variable domain reads GAGVSQSPRYKVAKRGQDVALRCDPISGHVSLFWYQQALGQGPEFLTYFQNEAQLDKSGLPSDRFFAERPEGSVSTLKIQRTQQEDSAVYLCASSLAAEEQFFGPGTRLTVL.

This chain connects TRBV27 to TRBJ2-7, with 10 bases lining up with TRBD2. CDR1 and CDR2 from the germline V gene are MNHEY and SMNVEV (reference sequence). V trimming: 3 bases; J trimming: 6 bases; junction bases outside the gene matches: 8. The CDR3 is 15 amino acids. The CDR3 DNA reads as TGTGCCAGCAGTTTTGGAGCGGGAGGGTCTCCCGAGCAGTACTTC. The encoded protein is CASSFGAGGSPEQYF.

This clone occurred once. This rearrangement joins TRBV5-1 to TRBJ2-4, with a possible D match to TRBD1 (5 bases). The CDR3 covers 13 residues. Germline V gene lookup returns CDR1 SGHRS and CDR2 YFSETQ. V was pared by 1 base and J by 6 bases, with 8 bases between. The CDR3 loop is CASSLSGSNIQYF. The CDR3 bases are TGCGCCAGCAGCTTGTCAGGGTCAAACATTCAGTACTTC.

This clone has only one observation. V usage is TRBV28 and J usage is TRBJ1-2; a weak D match, TRBD1 (6 bases). The CDR3 is made up of 13 amino acids. Germline CDR1 reads MDHEN; CDR2 reads SYDVKM. V lost 6 bases to trimming and J lost 4 bases, with 12 bases between them. CDR3 sequence: CASRPTGTYGYTF. The CDR3 DNA sequence: TGTGCCAGCAGGCCTACAGGGACCTATGGCTACACCTTC.

The chain has TRBV6-1 and TRBJ2-1, with a weak D call TRBD1 (5 bases). CDR1 and CDR2 from the germline V gene are MNHNS and SASEGT. Trimming removed 1 base from V and 5 bases from J, with 12 bases in between. CDR3 length: 15 residues. Written as DNA, the CDR3 is TGTGCCAGCAGTGAAGGGGATTTGGGGCACAATGAGCAGTTCTTC. Its protein product is CASSEGDLGHNEQFF.

The rearrangement uses TRBV7-9 and TRBJ1-2; D is unresolved. The CDR3 runs to 11 residues. Germline-derived CDR1 and CDR2 are SEHNR and FQNEAQ (reference sequence). Trimming removed 7 bases at V and 5 bases at J, with 8 bases between. CDR3 in DNA: TGTGCCAGCACCTCGGGTTATGGCTACACCTTC. This encodes CASTSGYGYTF.

The chain employs TRBV5-8 and TRBJ1-2; 7 bases match TRBD1. Germline values: CDR1 SGHTS, CDR2 YDEGEE. The CDR3 consists of 16 residues. V gave up 2 bases and J gave up 7 bases; unmatched junction bases: 14. The CDR3 is CASSFESGGFTGGYTF. The CDR3 DNA follows: TGTGCCAGCAGCTTTGAGTCAGGGGGTTTTACAGGTGGCTACACCTTC.

The CDR3 coding sequence is TGTGCCAGCAGCTTAGAAGGGAGGCCCACAGATACGCAGTATTTT. Translating it yields CASSLEGRPTDTQYF. The rearrangement links TRBV7-2 to TRBJ2-3; TRBD2 is a possible D gene (6 bases). The germline CDR1 and CDR2 sequences are SGHTA and FQGNSA. The CDR3 spans 15 residues. With 1 base removed from V and 2 bases from J, the gap between germline ends came to 10 bases.

This chain connects TRBV4-1 to TRBJ1-4; TRBD1 aligns across 8 bases. V lost 4 bases, J lost 6 bases, and 7 bases stayed unmatched. The CDR3 consists of 15 residues. Germline V gene sequence: CDR1 MGHRA, CDR2 YSYEKL. The CDR3 DNA reads as TGCGCCAGCAGCCCCACTGCAGGGGGCTATGAAAAACTGTTTTTT. Translating gives CASSPTAGGYEKLFF.

The chain carries TRBV9 and TRBJ2-7; the D gene is possibly TRBD1 (5 bases). Deletions cut 4 bases from V and 4 bases from J, with 12 bases between. The CDR3 spans 13 residues. Germline CDR1 reads SGDLS; CDR2 reads YYNGEE. CDR3 amino acids: CASSTGSGYEQYF. CDR3 bases: TGTGCCAGCAGCACAGGTTCAGGTTACGAGCAGTACTTC. The full variable domain, completed using reference TRBV9 and TRBJ2-7, is DSGVTQTPKHLITATGQRVTLRCSPRSGDLSVYWYQQSLDQGLQFLIQYYNGEERAKGNILERFSAQQFPDLHSELNLSSLELGDSALYFCASSTGSGYEQYFGPGTRLTVT.

CDR3 in amino acids: CATSRGQGKGETQYF. The CDR3 DNA reads TGTGCCACCAGCAGAGGGCAGGGGAAAGGAGAGACCCAGTACTTC. The chain links TRBV15 to TRBJ2-5, with D perhaps TRBD1 (6 bases). The CDR3 is made up of 15 amino acids. Germline CDR1 is LNHNV and CDR2 is YYDKDF (reference sequence). V was cut by 1 base and J by 4 bases, with 13 bases left in between.

The gene calls are TRBV5-6 and TRBJ2-7; the D gene is possibly TRBD1 (5 bases). The CDR3 is made up of 15 amino acids. In germline, CDR1 is SGHDT, CDR2 YYEEEE. V shed 7 bases and J shed 3 bases, with 20 bases lying between them. The CDR3 loop is CASGALLGRDYEQYF. CDR3 bases: TGTGCCAGCGGAGCTCTGCTGGGCAGGGACTACGAGCAGTACTTC.

The chain combines TRBV6-5 with TRBJ1-5, with no clear D. Trimming left V 4 bases short and J 5 bases short, with 9 bases between. This CDR3 has 13 amino acids. From germline, CDR1 is MNHEY and CDR2 SVGAGI. CDR3 coding DNA: TGTGCCAGCAGTTCCCTCTTTGATCAGCCCCAGCATTTT. It encodes CASSSLFDQPQHF.

This clone was observed once. This sequence joins TRBV5-1 and TRBJ2-2; 7 bases fit TRBD2. CDR1 and CDR2 from the germline V gene are SGHRS and YFSETQ. CDR3 length: 17 amino acids. With 3 bases clipped from V and 5 bases from J, the junction kept 13 bases outside the gene matches. The DNA for the CDR3 is TGCGCCAGCAGCTCTACTAGCGTCGGGAGAGGAACCGGGGAGCTGTTTTTT. Protein: CASSSTSVGRGTGELFF.

The chain joins TRBV21-1 to TRBJ2-1; TRBD2 was called by the table and not checked on the DNA. TRBV21-1 counts as a pseudogene. The CDR3 runs 16 residues. The CDR3 is CASSSRWTSGGNEQFF. The CDR3 DNA follows: TGTGCCAGCAGCTCCCGTTGGACTAGCGGAGGGAATGAGCAGTTCTTC.

Written as DNA, the CDR3 is TGTGCCAGAACCTGGGGGGACTATGGCTACACCTTC. The encoded protein is CARTWGDYGYTF. The chain carries TRBV27 and TRBJ1-2; D possibly corresponds to TRBD1 (5 bases). Between the trimmed V and J ends, which lost 9 bases and 3 bases, there was a span of 11 bases. CDR1 and CDR2 from the germline V gene are MNHEY and SMNVEV (reference sequence). CDR3 length: 12 amino acids.

The V call is TRBV7-3, the J call TRBJ2-1; 12 bases are shared with TRBD2. The CDR3 runs 15 residues. V gave up 3 bases and J gave up 8 bases; unmatched junction bases: 5. Germline-derived CDR1 and CDR2 are SGHTA and FQGTGA. The CDR3 protein is CASSFGLAGTDEQFF. Written as DNA, the CDR3 is TGTGCCAGCAGCTTCGGACTAGCGGGAACTGATGAGCAGTTCTTC.

The sample holds a few counts of this clone. The chain employs TRBV5-6 and TRBJ2-7; 10 nucleotides agree with TRBD1. The germline gives CDR1 SGHDT, CDR2 YYEEEE. J gave up 4 bases and V 4 bases, and 11 bases lay outside the gene matches. CDR3 length: 16 residues. DNA of the CDR3: TGTGCCAGCAGCACCGCCGGGACAGGGGAAGAATACGAGCAGTACTTC. Translation gives CASSTAGTGEEYEQYF.

Only one count was recorded for this clone. The chain recombines TRBV27 with TRBJ2-1; TRBD2 is a possible D gene (5 bases). Looked up from germline, CDR1 is MNHEY and CDR2 is SMNVEV (reference sequence). The ends were cut back, 5 bases at V and 10 bases at J, with 15 bases in the middle. The CDR3 totals 13 residues. This CDR3 is CASSRWVRGEQFF. The CDR3 DNA is TGTGCCAGCAGTCGTTGGGTGCGAGGGGAGCAGTTCTTC.

The CDR3 loop is CASSLAGIDEQYF. In nucleotides, the CDR3 is TGTGCCAGCAGCTTAGCGGGAATCGACGAGCAGTACTTC. The rearrangement uses TRBV11-2 and TRBJ2-7; D is possibly TRBD2 (5 bases). The germline V gene has CDR1 SGHAT and CDR2 FQNNGV. The CDR3 runs to 13 residues. V gave up 1 base and J gave up 5 bases, with 9 bases separating them.

This sequence joins TRBV6-1 and TRBJ1-4; TRBD1 agrees at 7 bases. Germline loops: CDR1 MNHNS, CDR2 SASEGT. J gave up 8 bases and V 7 bases, and 13 bases lay outside the gene matches. The CDR3 length is 15 residues. The CDR3 spells CASTPDREIWEKLFF. The CDR3 region has the DNA TGTGCCAGCACCCCCGACAGGGAGATCTGGGAAAAACTGTTTTTT.

This clone was detected once. This chain uses TRBV5-1 with TRBJ2-1, with TRBD2 matching 7 bases. CDR1 and CDR2 (germline): SGHRS, YFSETQ. The CDR3 length is 14 residues. J gave up 5 bases and V 5 bases, and 7 bases lay outside the gene matches. The CDR3 nucleotides are TGCGCCAGCAGTAATCCAGCGGGGAACAATGAGCAGTTCTTC. It specifies CASSNPAGNNEQFF.

This chain joins TRBV30 and TRBJ1-5; no reliable D call. The CDR3 runs to 15 residues. V was pared by 5 bases and J by 7 bases, with 21 bases between. Germline values: CDR1 GTSNPN, CDR2 SVGIG (reference sequence). The CDR3 nucleotides read TGTGCCTGGGGGCTTGGTACAGTGTCTAACCAGCCCCAGCATTTT. It codes for CAWGLGTVSNQPQHF.

V and J are TRBV19 and TRBJ2-1; 9 nucleotides match TRBD1. Trimming cost V 5 bases and J 4 bases; bases outside gene matches: 6. CDR1 and CDR2 (germline): LNHDA, SQIVND (reference sequence). This CDR3 has 15 amino acids. CDR3 in DNA: TGTGCCAGTAGTCTCGTGACAGGGGGGTACAATGAGCAGTTCTTC. It is translated as CASSLVTGGYNEQFF.

The rearrangement uses TRBV7-3 and TRBJ2-1, with 12 bases that match TRBD2. Losses at the gene ends were 4 bases for V and 6 bases for J; bases not matched to a gene: 7. CDR3 length: 16 residues. CDR1 is SGHTA, CDR2 FQGTGA, per germline. The CDR3 spells CASSSPASGRGNEQFF. The CDR3 DNA is TGTGCCAGCAGCTCCCCGGCTAGCGGGAGGGGCAATGAGCAGTTCTTC.